The T cell receptor beta chain described here comes from a study of technical replicates of blood from a handful of donors (dated by TCRdb to 2016 to 2017). V lost 8 bases and J lost 10 bases, and the count of bases not matched to a germline gene is 7. The CDR3 starts with the cysteine, ends with the phenylalanine, and has 10 residues. The sequence is cut down to CDR3 DNA, 30 bases in frame from base 1. CDR1 DFQATT and CDR2 SNEGSKA were looked up in the germline V gene (reference sequence). Libraries came from the immunoSEQ multiplex PCR assay. In TCRdb, the immuneACCESS table is reduced to in-frame sequences with V and J assigned. These tables do not hold every clone; where another copy was compared, an unresolved V gene accounts for under half, and the others remain unexplained. This sample gives roughly 76,000 clones in total; 90% to 95% of them show up just once. The ten top clones hold roughly 0.26% of the sample.

In regard to this clone: Its antigen has not been determined. Base qualities are not at hand, and no much larger clone is one base apart.

This sequence originates from a human donor in good health. The rearrangement joined TRBV20-1 to TRBJ1-1; TRBD1 lines up with 7 middle nucleotides. Sequencing was performed on T cells isolated from PBMCs. DNA sequence: TGCAGTTCCCCGACAGGGCCAGCTTTCTTT. It codes for CSSPTGPAFF.